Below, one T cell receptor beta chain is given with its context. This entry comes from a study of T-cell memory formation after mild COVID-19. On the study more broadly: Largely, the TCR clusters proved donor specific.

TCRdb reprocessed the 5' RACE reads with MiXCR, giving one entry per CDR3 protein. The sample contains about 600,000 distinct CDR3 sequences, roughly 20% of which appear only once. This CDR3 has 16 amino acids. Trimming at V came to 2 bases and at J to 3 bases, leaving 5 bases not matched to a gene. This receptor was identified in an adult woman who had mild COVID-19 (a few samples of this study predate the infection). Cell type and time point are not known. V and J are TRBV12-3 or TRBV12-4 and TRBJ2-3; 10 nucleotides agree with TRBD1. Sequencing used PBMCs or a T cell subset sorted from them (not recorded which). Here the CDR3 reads CASSLLRDRGTDTQYF. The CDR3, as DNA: TGTGCCAGCAGTTTACTACGGGACAGGGGAACAGATACGCAGTATTTT.